Each of the 26 T cell receptor beta chains below was sequenced from the same sample in a study of T cell responses to AZD1222 COVID-19 vaccine. Generated by immunoSEQ multiplex PCR, the TCRdb table keeps only in-frame clones and is missing some. The table records 120,000 or so clones, approximately 92% of them present only once. The sample in question was peripheral blood, obtained on day 0 of AZD1222 vaccination. These receptors originate from an adult in good health.

A word on this clone: It is unclear where the CDR3 begins or ends on the DNA, so no DNA is shown, and the CDR3 is as TCRdb lists it. This chain joins TRBV12-1 and TRBJ1-2. TRBV12-1 is a pseudogene. The CDR3 has 16 residues if both end residues are counted. Here the CDR3 reads CASSFALGSTNYGYTF.

The rearrangement joins TRBV7-2 to TRBJ2-3; the match to TRBD2 covers 10 bases. This CDR3 has 15 amino acids. V shed 5 bases and J 1 base; nucleotides not matched to a gene: 3. The germline CDR1 and CDR2 sequences are SGHTA and FQGNSA. The DNA of the CDR3 is TGTGCCAGCAGCCAAGCGGGGGGGCGCACAGATACGCAGTATTTT. It yields the protein CASSQAGGRTDTQYF.

The chain recombines TRBV7-8 with TRBJ2-1; D possibly corresponds to TRBD2 (7 bases). CDR3 size: 16 residues. CDR1 and CDR2 from the germline V gene are SGHVS and FQNEAQ. Trimming removed 1 base at V and 2 bases at J, with 12 bases between. CDR3 loop: CASSLEPGGTYNEQFF. CDR3 DNA: TGTGCCAGCAGCTTAGAACCGGGGGGCACCTACAATGAGCAGTTCTTC.

This sequence joins TRBV5-4 and TRBJ2-1; 7 nucleotides line up with TRBD2. There are 14 residues in the CDR3. V trimming: 2 bases; J trimming: 8 bases; junction bases outside the gene matches: 7. Per the germline V gene, CDR1 is SGHNT and CDR2 is YYREEE (reference sequence). The CDR3 bases are TGTGCCAGCAGCTTCCGGGGGAGGGAAGATGAGCAGTTCTTC. The encoded protein is CASSFRGREDEQFF. The variable domain in full, completed from reference TRBV5-4 and TRBJ2-1, reads ETGVTQSPTHLIKTRGQQVTLRCSSQSGHNTVSWYQQALGQGPQFIFQYYREEENGRGNFPPRFSGLQFPNYSSELNVNALELDDSALYLCASSFRGREDEQFFGPGTRLTVL.

This rearrangement joins TRBV6-5 to TRBJ1-5, with D uncertain. The CDR3 extends over 14 amino acids. The ends were cut back, 8 bases at V and 0 bases at J, with 11 bases in the middle. CDR1 and CDR2 from the germline V gene are MNHEY and SVGAGI. CDR3: CASGGPVSNQPQHF. The CDR3 DNA is TGTGCCAGCGGCGGGCCAGTTAGCAATCAGCCCCAGCATTTT.

This rearrangement joins TRBV15 to TRBJ2-2; 11 nucleotides align to TRBD2. Germline V gene data show CDR1 as LNHNV and CDR2 as YYDKDF (reference sequence). With V trimmed by 5 bases and J by 4 bases, 12 bases remained unmatched. CDR3 size: 18 residues. DNA for the CDR3: TGTGCCACCAGCGGGGGTCTGGGACTAGCGGAGAGCACCGGGGAGCTGTTTTTT. Its translation: CATSGGLGLAESTGELFF. The full variable domain, in which reference TRBV15 and TRBJ2-2 provide the parts outside the CDR3, is DAMVIQNPRYQVTQFGKPVTLSCSQTLNHNVMYWYQQKSSQAPKLLFHYYDKDFNNEADTPDNFQSRRPNTSFCFLDIRSPGLGDTAMYLCATSGGLGLAESTGELFFGEGSRLTVL.

The V gene is TRBV7-2, the J gene TRBJ2-5, with 7 bases identical to TRBD1. J lost 1 base, V lost 4 bases, and 3 bases had no gene match. Germline CDR1 is SGHTA and CDR2 is FQGNSA. The CDR3 runs to 14 residues. The CDR3 DNA sequence: TGTGCCAGCAGCTCCGACAGGGCCCAAGAGACCCAGTACTTC. The encoded protein is CASSSDRAQETQYF. Full variable domain (missing parts from reference TRBV7-2 and TRBJ2-5): GAGVSQSPSNKVTEKGKDVELRCDPISGHTALYWYRQSLGQGLEFLIYFQGNSAPDKSGLPSDRFSAERTGGSVSTLTIQRTQQEDSAVYLCASSSDRAQETQYFGPGTRLLVL.

The chain joins TRBV7-2 to TRBJ1-2; possible D gene TRBD1, 6 bases. CDR3 length: 13 amino acids. The germline V gene encodes CDR1 SGHTA and CDR2 FQGNSA. Trimming pared 3 bases from V and 5 bases from J, leaving 10 bases between. The CDR3 spells CASSLGGPYGYTF. The CDR3 coding sequence is TGTGCCAGCAGCTTGGGGGGGCCTTATGGCTACACCTTC.

V usage is TRBV6-5 and J usage is TRBJ1-5; D is perhaps TRBD1 (5 bases). This CDR3 contains 14 residues. V lost 2 bases and J lost 4, with 9 bases in between. Germline loops: CDR1 MNHEY, CDR2 SVGAGI. Here the CDR3 reads CASSYLGRNQPQHF. CDR3 nucleotide sequence: TGTGCCAGCAGTTACCTGGGACGGAATCAGCCCCAGCATTTT.

V usage is TRBV9 and J usage is TRBJ1-2; 7 bases are a match to TRBD1. J gave up 6 bases and V 3 bases, and 11 bases lay outside the gene matches. This CDR3 is 15 amino acids long. Germline V gene data show CDR1 as SGDLS and CDR2 as YYNGEE. CDR3 DNA sequence: TGTGCCAGCAGCGCCTATTCGGGACAGTTGGATGGCTACACCTTC. Translating gives CASSAYSGQLDGYTF.

The J gene is TRBJ2-2, the V gene TRBV28; 8 nucleotides agree with TRBD2. The ends lost 5 bases at V and 4 bases at J; junction bases unmatched: 12. Germline lookup yields CDR1 MDHEN and CDR2 SYDVKM. The CDR3 length is 17 residues. The CDR3 loop is CASSPPGTSWGTGELFF. CDR3 sequence (DNA): TGTGCCAGCAGTCCACCAGGGACTAGTTGGGGCACCGGGGAGCTGTTTTTT.

This clone occurred a few times. The chain joins TRBV2 to TRBJ2-7; D unresolved. Germline CDR1 and CDR2: SNHLY and FYNNEI. The CDR3 extends over 15 amino acids. Trimming removed 9 bases from V and 4 bases from J, with 22 bases in between. The CDR3 region has the DNA TGTGCCAGTTTTGCTACCGGCCCGCTGACTTACGAGCAGTACTTC. Translated: CASFATGPLTYEQYF.

The CDR3 DNA is TGTGCCAGCAGCTCGGGACAGCCTTGGGGCTACACCTTC. Its translation: CASSSGQPWGYTF. V is TRBV12-3 or TRBV12-4 and J is TRBJ1-2; TRBD1 matches at 7 bases. With V trimmed by 6 bases and J by 8 bases, 9 bases remained unmatched. This CDR3 has 13 amino acids.

A single count supports this clone. CDR3 in amino acids: CASSKGALQGFNYGYTF. Here the CDR3 DNA reads TGCGCCAGCAGCAAAGGGGCCCTTCAAGGATTTAACTATGGCTACACCTTC. V usage is TRBV4-1 and J usage is TRBJ1-2; the D gene is possibly TRBD1 (5 bases). The CDR3 length is 17 residues. V dropped 5 bases and J dropped 1 base, with 20 bases sitting between them. Germline V CDR1 and CDR2: MGHRA, YSYEKL.

The chain uses TRBV28 and TRBJ1-2; D perhaps matches TRBD1 (6 bases). Germline CDR1 reads MDHEN; CDR2 reads SYDVKM. The CDR3 has 14 residues. V was cut by 2 bases and J by 2 bases, with 9 bases left in between. This CDR3 reads CASSLIRGNYGYTF. The CDR3, as DNA: TGTGCCAGCAGTTTAATTAGGGGGAACTATGGCTACACCTTC.

V and J are TRBV14 and TRBJ1-4; D remains unclear. V was pared by 3 bases and J by 4 bases, with 9 bases between. Germline values: CDR1 SGHDN, CDR2 FVKESK. There are 14 residues in the CDR3. The DNA of the CDR3 is TGTGCCAGCAGCCAGGCAGGATATAATGAAAAACTGTTTTTT. This gives the protein CASSQAGYNEKLFF.

The chain couples TRBV11-2 to TRBJ2-7; D perhaps matches TRBD2 (6 bases). Germline lookup yields CDR1 SGHAT and CDR2 FQNNGV. V lost 0 bases to trimming and J lost 4 bases, with 19 bases between them. The CDR3 extends over 17 amino acids. The CDR3 loop reads CASSLDLLEGRGYEQYF. The DNA for the CDR3 is TGTGCCAGCAGCTTAGATCTACTAGAGGGCCGGGGGTACGAGCAGTACTTC.

The gene calls are TRBV5-4 and TRBJ2-3, with TRBD1 matching over 10 bases. The germline V gene has CDR1 SGHNT and CDR2 YYREEE (reference sequence). Trimming at V came to 3 bases and at J to 5 bases, leaving 3 bases not matched to a gene. The CDR3 consists of 14 residues. CDR3 in DNA: TGTGCCAGCAGCTGGGGGGACAGGGGAGATACGCAGTATTTT. This sequence encodes CASSWGDRGDTQYF. Drawing the rest from reference TRBV5-4 and TRBJ2-3, the complete variable domain is ETGVTQSPTHLIKTRGQQVTLRCSSQSGHNTVSWYQQALGQGPQFIFQYYREEENGRGNFPPRFSGLQFPNYSSELNVNALELDDSALYLCASSWGDRGDTQYFGPGTRLTVL.

The chain employs TRBV7-3 and TRBJ1-2; 7 bases match TRBD1. The germline V gene encodes CDR1 SGHTA and CDR2 FQGTGA. V shed 4 bases, J shed 8 bases, and the junction held 13 bases outside the gene matches. The CDR3 sequence is 15 residues long. DNA for the CDR3: TGTGCCAGCAGCTCAAGCCCGACAGGGATCAGGGGCTACACCTTC. It translates to CASSSSPTGIRGYTF.

CDR3 DNA: TGTGCCAGCAGCCCCTCGATCCCGGGCCATGCTTTCTTT. This translates into CASSPSIPGHAFF. V gene TRBV6-6 combines with J gene TRBJ1-1; D not resolved. The CDR3 sequence is 13 residues long. V lost 6 bases, J lost 11 bases, and 19 bases lay in between. CDR1 and CDR2 from the germline V gene are MNHNY and SVGAGI (reference sequence).

The CDR3, as DNA: TGTGCCAGCAGCTCCCATAAGACTAGCGGGGGGGTTGTCGGTACGCAGTATTTT. The encoded protein is CASSSHKTSGGVVGTQYF. The chain recombines TRBV5-4 with TRBJ2-3; 14 bases match TRBD2. The CDR3 spans 18 residues. CDR1 SGHNT and CDR2 YYREEE come from the germline V gene (reference sequence). V lost 3 bases to trimming and J lost 8 bases; unmatched junction nucleotides: 14.

This sequence joins TRBV4-1 and TRBJ1-2; D unresolved. Germline values: CDR1 MGHRA, CDR2 YSYEKL. The CDR3 spans 14 residues. V shed 0 bases and J shed 3 bases, with 8 bases lying between them. DNA for the CDR3: TGCGCCAGCAGCCAAGAGCGACGGGACTATGGCTACACCTTC. Amino acids: CASSQERRDYGYTF.

The chain employs TRBV28 and TRBJ2-7, with D possibly being TRBD1 (6 bases). V was trimmed by 10 bases and J by 4 bases, leaving 20 bases between them. The CDR3 runs to 14 residues. CDR1 and CDR2 (germline): MDHEN, SYDVKM. The DNA of the CDR3 is TGTGCCACCAATGGCCAGGGGCGAGCGTACGAGCAGTACTTC. Protein product: CATNGQGRAYEQYF.

The J gene is TRBJ2-7, the V gene TRBV6-1; TRBD1 matches 10 bases. This CDR3 has 16 residues. The V segment lost 4 bases and the J segment 3 bases; nucleotides outside the gene matches: 9. Per the germline V gene, CDR1 is MNHNS and CDR2 is SASEGT. The CDR3 DNA reads TGTGCCAGCAGTGCCCGACCGGGACAGGGGAACTACGAGCAGTACTTC. It specifies CASSARPGQGNYEQYF.

This clone was seen once. CDR3 region: CASSIGIDRGSGANVLTF. The CDR3 DNA reads TGTGCCAGTAGTATAGGGATCGACAGGGGATCTGGGGCCAACGTCCTGACTTTC. The chain combines TRBV19 with TRBJ2-6; TRBD1 agrees at 8 bases. Germline V lookup: CDR1 LNHDA, CDR2 SQIVND (reference sequence). The CDR3 runs 18 residues. Germline trimming cut 1 base from V and 1 base from J; bases unmatched to any gene: 6.

The chain has TRBV6-2 or TRBV6-3 and TRBJ1-1; D might be TRBD1 (6 bases). Germline CDR1 MNHEY, CDR2 SVGEGT. Trimming cost V 5 bases and J 1 base, with 8 bases left between them. CDR3 length: 13 amino acids. CDR3 amino acids: CASSTTGNTEAFF. Written as DNA, the CDR3 is TGTGCCAGCAGTACGACAGGGAACACTGAAGCTTTCTTT.